This T cell receptor beta chain was retrieved from a study of metastatic and nonmetastatic thyroid tumors. Study context: Peripheral blood and tumor or nodule samples from malignant and benign thyroid patients were compared. Overall study findings and caveats: Malignant thyroid tumors reportedly exceeded benign nodules significantly in TCR beta diversity, with the difference appearing in blood and tumor.

Until they underwent thyroid surgery, no patient had received any treatment. Comment on this clone: The antigen remains unidentified.

Germline V CDR1 and CDR2: LNHDA, SQIVND (reference sequence). Trimming cost V 4 bases and J 3 bases; bases outside gene matches: 17. The CDR3 has 20 residues. Under the authors' procedure: For papillary thyroid cancer, a distant-metastasis classifier was constructed from CDR3 differences observed across clinicopathological groups. Through MiXCR, TCRdb re-clonotyped the PCR reads. The V and J calls follow TCRdb's processing rather than the paper's. Of roughly 4,500 clones detected, approximately 40% appear once; the ten largest clones hold less than 25%. The chain links TRBV19 to TRBJ2-5; TRBD2 matches at 13 bases. The source material was tumor tissue. The sequence was collected from a male donor with papillary thyroid cancer or a benign thyroid nodule (not recorded which). Some clones in this sample may be carry-over from other donors' samples. This chain's CDR3 is CASSTRGLAGSVTLEETQYF. For the CDR3, the DNA is TGTGCCAGTAGTACGCGGGGACTAGCGGGGTCTGTTACCTTAGAAGAGACCCAGTACTTC.